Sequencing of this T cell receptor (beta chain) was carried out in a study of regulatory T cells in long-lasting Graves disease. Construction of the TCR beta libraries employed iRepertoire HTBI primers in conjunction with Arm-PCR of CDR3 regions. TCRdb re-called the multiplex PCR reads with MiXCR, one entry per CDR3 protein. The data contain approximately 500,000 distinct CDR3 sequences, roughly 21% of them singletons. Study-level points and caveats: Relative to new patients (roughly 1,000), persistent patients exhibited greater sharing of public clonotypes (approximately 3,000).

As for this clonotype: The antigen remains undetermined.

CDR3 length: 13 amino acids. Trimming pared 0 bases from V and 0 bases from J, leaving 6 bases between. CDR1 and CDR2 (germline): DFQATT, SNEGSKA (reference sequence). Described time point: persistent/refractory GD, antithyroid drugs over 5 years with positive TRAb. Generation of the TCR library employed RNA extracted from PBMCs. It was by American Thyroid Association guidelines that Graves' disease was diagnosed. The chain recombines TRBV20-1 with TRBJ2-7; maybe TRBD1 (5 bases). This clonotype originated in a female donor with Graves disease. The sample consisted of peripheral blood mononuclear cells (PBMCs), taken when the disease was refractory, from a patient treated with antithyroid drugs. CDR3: CSARETASYEQYF. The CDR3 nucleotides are TGCAGTGCTAGAGAGACAGCCTCCTACGAGCAGTACTTC.